Listed below are T cell receptor beta chains from one sample, sequenced in a study of shared clonotypes between healthy human individuals. Data came from immunoSEQ multiplex PCR; TCRdb stores just in-frame clones and leaves some out. The sample includes over 850,000 clones, about 80% of them seen just once. Sequenced: memory CD4+ T cells from PBMCs. Receptors originate from a young man in good health. Some clones in this sample may be carry-over from other donors' samples. The CDR3 runs from the conserved cysteine through the conserved F or W. A D gene is named only where the DNA matches it firmly. A clone size is listed for some rows: how often the clone was seen (once, few, many), or a class if it is expanded.

V	size	J	D	DNA	CDR3
TRBV28	NA	TRBJ2-5	NA	TGTGCCAGCAGTTTATCTGGGACATATTCCCAAGAGACCCAGTACTTC	CASSLSGTYSQETQYF
TRBV30	NA	TRBJ2-1	NA	TGTGCCTGGACGGGTTCTCGGAACAATGAGCAGTTCTTC	CAWTGSRNNEQFF
TRBV30	NA	TRBJ2-5	TRBD2	TGTGCCTGGAGTGAGGGGACTAGCGGGCTTGGGACCCAGTACTTC	CAWSEGTSGLGTQYF
TRBV19	NA	TRBJ2-2	TRBD1	TGTGCCAGTAGATTTGACAGGGTGGCCGGGGAGCTGTTTTTT	CASRFDRVAGELFF
TRBV2	NA	TRBJ2-7	NA	TGTGCCAGCAGTGATAAGCAGGGCGAGTACGAGCAGTACTTC	CASSDKQGEYEQYF
TRBV7-2	few	TRBJ2-2	NA	TGTGCCAGCAGCGTGAAACACGTACGCGGGCCTAACACCGGGGAGCTGTTTTTT	CASSVKHVRGPNTGELFF
TRBV10-1	NA	TRBJ2-5	TRBD2	TGCGCCAGCAGTGAGTCAGCGGGAGGGATTGAGACCCAGTACTTC	CASSESAGGIETQYF
TRBV4-3	NA	TRBJ2-5	TRBD1	TGCGCCAGCAGCCCACAGACAGGGGGAATCACCCAAGAGACCCAGTACTTC	CASSPQTGGITQETQYF
TRBV5-1	NA	TRBJ1-2	TRBD1	TGCGCCAGCACGACCGGGACAGGGCTCGGGGGCTACACCTTC	CASTTGTGLGGYTF
TRBV4-1	NA	TRBJ1-1	NA	TGCGCCAGCAGCCTAAAGGACAGTAACACTGAAGCTTTCTTT	CASSLKDSNTEAFF
TRBV2	NA	TRBJ2-2	NA	TGTGCCAGCGCAGGACCACTTAACACCGGGGAGCTGTTTTTT	CASAGPLNTGELFF
TRBV27	NA	TRBJ2-7	NA	TGTGCCAGCAGTTTGGGTAGAGTTCTCGAGCAGTACTTC	CASSLGRVLEQYF